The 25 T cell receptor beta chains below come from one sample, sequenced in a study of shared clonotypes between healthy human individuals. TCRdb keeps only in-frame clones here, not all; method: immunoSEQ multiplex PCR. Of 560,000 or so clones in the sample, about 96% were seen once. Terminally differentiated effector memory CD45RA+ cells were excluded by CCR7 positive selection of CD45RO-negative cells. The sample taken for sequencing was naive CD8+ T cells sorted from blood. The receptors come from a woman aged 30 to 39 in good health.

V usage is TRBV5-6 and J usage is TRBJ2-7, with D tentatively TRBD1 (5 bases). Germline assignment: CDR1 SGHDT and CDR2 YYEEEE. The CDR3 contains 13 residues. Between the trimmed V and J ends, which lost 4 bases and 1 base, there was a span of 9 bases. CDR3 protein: CASSQGPSYEQYF. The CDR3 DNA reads TGTGCCAGCAGCCAGGGCCCATCCTACGAGCAGTACTTC.

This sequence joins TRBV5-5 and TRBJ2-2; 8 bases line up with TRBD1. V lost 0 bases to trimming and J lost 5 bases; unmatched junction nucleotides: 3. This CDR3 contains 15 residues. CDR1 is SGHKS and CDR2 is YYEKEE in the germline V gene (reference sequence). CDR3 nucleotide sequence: TGTGCCAGCAGCTTGGACAGGGGGAGGACCGGGGAGCTGTTTTTT. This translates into CASSLDRGRTGELFF. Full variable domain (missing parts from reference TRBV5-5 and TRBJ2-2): DAGVTQSPTHLIKTRGQQVTLRCSPISGHKSVSWYQQVLGQGPQFIFQYYEKEERGRGNFPDRFSARQFPNYSSELNVNALLLGDSALYLCASSLDRGRTGELFFGEGSRLTVL.

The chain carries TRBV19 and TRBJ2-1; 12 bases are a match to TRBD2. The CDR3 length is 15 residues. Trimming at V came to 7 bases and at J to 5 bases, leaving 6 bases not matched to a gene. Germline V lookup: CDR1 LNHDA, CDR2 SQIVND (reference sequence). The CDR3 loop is CASTDLAGGDNEQFF. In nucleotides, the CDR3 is TGTGCCAGTACCGACCTAGCGGGAGGGGACAATGAGCAGTTCTTC.

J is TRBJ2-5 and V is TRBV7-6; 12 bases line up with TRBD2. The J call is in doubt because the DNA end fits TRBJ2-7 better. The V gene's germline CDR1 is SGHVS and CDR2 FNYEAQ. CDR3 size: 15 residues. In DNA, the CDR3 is TGTGCCAGCAGCCAGACTAGCGGGAGTTCCTACGAGCAGTACTTC. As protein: CASSQTSGSSYEQYF.

The DNA of the CDR3 is TGTGCCAGCAGTGTCCCCTCGGGGGGGGCCGATAGCAATCAGCCCCAGCATTTT. Translating gives CASSVPSGGADSNQPQHF. V and J are TRBV2 and TRBJ1-5; a weak D match, TRBD1 (6 bases). V lost 4 bases and J lost 0, with 19 bases in between. Germline V lookup: CDR1 SNHLY, CDR2 FYNNEI. The CDR3 consists of 18 residues.

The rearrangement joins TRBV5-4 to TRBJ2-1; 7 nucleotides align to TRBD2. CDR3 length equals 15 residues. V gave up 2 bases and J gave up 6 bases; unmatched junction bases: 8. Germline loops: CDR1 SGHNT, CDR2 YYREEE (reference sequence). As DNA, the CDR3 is TGTGCCAGCAGCTTCCCGCGGGAGACCCTCAATGAGCAGTTCTTC. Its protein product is CASSFPRETLNEQFF.

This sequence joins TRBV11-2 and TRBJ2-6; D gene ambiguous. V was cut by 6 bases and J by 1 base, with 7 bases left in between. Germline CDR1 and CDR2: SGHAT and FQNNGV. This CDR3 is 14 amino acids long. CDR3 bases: TGTGCCAGCAGTTATGGTTCTGGGGCCAACGTCCTGACTTTC. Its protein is CASSYGSGANVLTF. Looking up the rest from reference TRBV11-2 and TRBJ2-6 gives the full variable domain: EAGVAQSPRYKIIEKRQSVAFWCNPISGHATLYWYQQILGQGPKLLIQFQNNGVVDDSQLPKDRFSAERLKGVDSTLKIQPAKLEDSAVYLCASSYGSGANVLTFGAGSRLTVL.

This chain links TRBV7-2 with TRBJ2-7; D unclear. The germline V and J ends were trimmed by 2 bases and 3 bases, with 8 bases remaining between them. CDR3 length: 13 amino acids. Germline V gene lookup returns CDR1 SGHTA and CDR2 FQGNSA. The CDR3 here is CASSLIRGYEQYF. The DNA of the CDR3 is TGTGCCAGCAGCTTAATTCGAGGCTACGAGCAGTACTTC.

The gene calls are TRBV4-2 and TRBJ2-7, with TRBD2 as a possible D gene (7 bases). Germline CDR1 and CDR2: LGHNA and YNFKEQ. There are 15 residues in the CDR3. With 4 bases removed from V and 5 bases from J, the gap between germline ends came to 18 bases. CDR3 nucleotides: TGTGCCAGCAGCCGCAGCCTTAGGGGGGGAAACGAGCAGTACTTC. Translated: CASSRSLRGGNEQYF.

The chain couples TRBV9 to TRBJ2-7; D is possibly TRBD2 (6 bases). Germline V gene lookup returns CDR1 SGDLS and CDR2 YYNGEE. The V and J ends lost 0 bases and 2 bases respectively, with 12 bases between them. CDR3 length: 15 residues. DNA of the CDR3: TGTGCCAGCAGCGTAGATGGTAGCGGCCCCTACGAGCAGTACTTC. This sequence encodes CASSVDGSGPYEQYF.

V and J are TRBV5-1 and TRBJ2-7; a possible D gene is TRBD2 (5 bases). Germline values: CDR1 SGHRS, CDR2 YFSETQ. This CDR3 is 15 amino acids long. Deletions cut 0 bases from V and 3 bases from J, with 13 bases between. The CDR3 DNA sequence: TGCGCCAGCAGCTTGGGGGAGTACCAATACTACGAGCAGTACTTC. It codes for CASSLGEYQYYEQYF.

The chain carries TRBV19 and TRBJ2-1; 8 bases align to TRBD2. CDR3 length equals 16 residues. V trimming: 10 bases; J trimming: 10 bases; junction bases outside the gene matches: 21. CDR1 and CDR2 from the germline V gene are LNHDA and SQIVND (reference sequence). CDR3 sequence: CATRDRYGGLALEQFF. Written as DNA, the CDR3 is TGTGCCACCAGAGACAGGTACGGCGGACTAGCATTGGAGCAGTTCTTC.

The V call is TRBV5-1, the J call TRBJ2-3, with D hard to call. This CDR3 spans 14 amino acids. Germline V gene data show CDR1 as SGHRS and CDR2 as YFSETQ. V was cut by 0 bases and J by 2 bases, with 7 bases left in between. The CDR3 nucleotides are TGCGCCAGCAGCTTGGGGGGAACCACAGATACGCAGTATTTT. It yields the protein CASSLGGTTDTQYF.

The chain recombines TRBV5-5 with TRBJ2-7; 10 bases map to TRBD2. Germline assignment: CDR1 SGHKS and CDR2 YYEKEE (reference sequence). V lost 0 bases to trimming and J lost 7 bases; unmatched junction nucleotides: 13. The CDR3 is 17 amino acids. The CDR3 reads CASSLVPPSGSIGEQYF. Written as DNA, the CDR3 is TGTGCCAGCAGCTTGGTTCCTCCTAGCGGGAGTATTGGGGAGCAGTACTTC.

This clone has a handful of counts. CDR3 DNA sequence: TGTGCCAGCAGCATGGGACCCGGGGAGCTGTTTTTT. Translating it yields CASSMGPGELFF. This chain joins TRBV5-4 and TRBJ2-2, with D perhaps given as TRBD1 or TRBD2 (5 bases each). This CDR3 spans 12 amino acids. Trimming shortened V by 4 bases and J by 6 bases, and 7 bases separated the two germline ends. Germline V lookup: CDR1 SGHNT, CDR2 YYREEE (reference sequence).

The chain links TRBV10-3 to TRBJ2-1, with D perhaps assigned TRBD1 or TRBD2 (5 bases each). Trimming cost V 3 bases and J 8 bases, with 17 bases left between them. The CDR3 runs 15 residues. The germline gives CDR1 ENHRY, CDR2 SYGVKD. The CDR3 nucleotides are TGTGCCATCAGTGACCGCCGGGACCCCCGGGATGAGCAGTTCTTC. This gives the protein CAISDRRDPRDEQFF.

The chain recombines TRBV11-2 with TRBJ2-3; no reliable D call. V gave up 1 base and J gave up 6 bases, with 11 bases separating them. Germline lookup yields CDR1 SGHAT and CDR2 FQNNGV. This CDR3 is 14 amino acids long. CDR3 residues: CASSLGVYGDTQYF. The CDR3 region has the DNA TGTGCCAGCAGCTTAGGCGTGTATGGGGATACGCAGTATTTT.

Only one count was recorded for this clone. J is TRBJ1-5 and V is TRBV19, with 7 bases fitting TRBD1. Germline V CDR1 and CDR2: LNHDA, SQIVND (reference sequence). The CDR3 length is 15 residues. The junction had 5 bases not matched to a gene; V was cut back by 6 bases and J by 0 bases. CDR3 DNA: TGTGCCAGTAGCGAAGGGACAGCTAGCAATCAGCCCCAGCATTTT. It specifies CASSEGTASNQPQHF. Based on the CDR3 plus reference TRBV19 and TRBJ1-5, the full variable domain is DGGITQSPKYLFRKEGQNVTLSCEQNLNHDAMYWYRQDPGQGLRLIYYSQIVNDFQKGDIAEGYSVSREKKESFPLTVTSAQKNPTAFYLCASSEGTASNQPQHFGDGTRLSIL.

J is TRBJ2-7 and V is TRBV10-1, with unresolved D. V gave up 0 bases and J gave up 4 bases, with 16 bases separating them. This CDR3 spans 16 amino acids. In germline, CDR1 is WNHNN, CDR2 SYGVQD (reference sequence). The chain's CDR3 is CASSESSKAVLYEQYF. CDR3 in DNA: TGCGCCAGCAGTGAGTCCTCCAAGGCCGTCTTGTACGAGCAGTACTTC.

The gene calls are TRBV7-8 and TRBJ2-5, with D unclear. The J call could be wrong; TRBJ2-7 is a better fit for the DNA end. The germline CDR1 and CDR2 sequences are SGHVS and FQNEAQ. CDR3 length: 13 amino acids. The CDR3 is CASSLAGTYEQYF. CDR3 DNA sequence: TGTGCCAGCAGCTTAGCTGGAACCTACGAGCAGTACTTC.

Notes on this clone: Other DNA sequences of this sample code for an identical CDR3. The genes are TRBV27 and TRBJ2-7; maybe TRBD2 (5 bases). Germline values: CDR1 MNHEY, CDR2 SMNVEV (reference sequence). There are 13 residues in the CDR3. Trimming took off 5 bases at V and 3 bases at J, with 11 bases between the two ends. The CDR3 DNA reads TGTGCCAGCAGTCCCGGACTGCTCTACGAGCAGTACTTC. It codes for CASSPGLLYEQYF.

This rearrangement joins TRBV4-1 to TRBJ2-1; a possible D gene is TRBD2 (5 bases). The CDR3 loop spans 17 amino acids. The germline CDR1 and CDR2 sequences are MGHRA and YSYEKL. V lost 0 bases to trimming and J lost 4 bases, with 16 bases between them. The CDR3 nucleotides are TGCGCCAGCAGCCAAGATCAGGCGGGCCTTATATACAATGAGCAGTTCTTC. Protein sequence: CASSQDQAGLIYNEQFF.

CDR3 sequence: CASSFSTSSSYEQYF. The CDR3 nucleotides are TGTGCCAGCAGCTTTTCGACTAGCAGCTCCTACGAGCAGTACTTC. The chain is built from TRBV5-4 and TRBJ2-7; 7 positions agree with TRBD2. CDR1 is SGHNT and CDR2 is YYREEE in the germline V gene (reference sequence). This CDR3 has 15 residues. V was clipped by 2 bases and J by 0 bases; unmatched bases: 5.

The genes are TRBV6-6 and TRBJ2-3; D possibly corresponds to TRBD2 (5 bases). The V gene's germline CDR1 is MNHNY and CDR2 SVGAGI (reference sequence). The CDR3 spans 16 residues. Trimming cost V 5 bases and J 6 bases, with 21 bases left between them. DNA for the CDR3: TGTGCCAGCAGTCCAGCCAGAGGGAGCGAGGTGGATACGCAGTATTTT. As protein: CASSPARGSEVDTQYF.

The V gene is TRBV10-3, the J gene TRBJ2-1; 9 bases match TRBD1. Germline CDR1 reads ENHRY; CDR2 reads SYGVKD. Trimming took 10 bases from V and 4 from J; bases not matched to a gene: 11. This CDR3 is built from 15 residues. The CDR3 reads CATGGGQGRYNEQFF. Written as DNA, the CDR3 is TGTGCCACCGGAGGGGGACAGGGACGATACAATGAGCAGTTCTTC.